These 19 T cell receptor beta chains were all obtained from the same sample, sequenced in a study of shared clonotypes between healthy human individuals. Data came from immunoSEQ multiplex PCR; TCRdb stores just in-frame clones and leaves some out. The sample gives around 2.5 million clones, roughly 93% of which show up once; approximately 0.35% is in the top ten. The sequencing input was naive CD4+ T cells from PBMCs. Subset described: CD45RA+ positively selected. The origin of the receptors is a man aged 18 to 30 in good health. Some clones in this sample may be carry-over from other donors' samples.

The V gene is TRBV6-5, the J gene TRBJ1-1; D not certain. Trimming took 0 bases from V and 7 from J, leaving 12 bases between them. There are 14 residues in the CDR3. The germline gives CDR1 MNHEY, CDR2 SVGAGI. The CDR3 here is CASSYSPVYDEAFF. CDR3 nucleotide sequence: TGTGCCAGCAGTTACTCCCCGGTATATGATGAAGCTTTCTTT.

This clone occurred a few times. The CDR3 DNA is TGTGCCACCAGCGTCATCGGGGCTGAAGCTTTCTTT. Translated, it gives CATSVIGAEAFF. V usage is TRBV15 and J usage is TRBJ1-1; D gene ambiguous. This CDR3 is 12 amino acids long. V lost 5 bases and J lost 6, with 10 bases in between. The germline V gene encodes CDR1 LNHNV and CDR2 YYDKDF (reference sequence).

The chain is built from TRBV6-1 and TRBJ1-3, with D possibly TRBD1 on 5 matching bases. The CDR3 has 16 amino acids. Trimming removed 0 bases from V and 0 bases from J, with 9 bases in between. CDR1 and CDR2 from the germline V gene are MNHNS and SASEGT. The CDR3 region is CASSEAPTVSGNTIYF. The DNA for the CDR3 is TGTGCCAGCAGTGAAGCCCCGACAGTCTCTGGAAACACCATATATTTT.

V and J are TRBV4-1 and TRBJ2-7, with D hard to call. Germline V CDR1 and CDR2: MGHRA, YSYEKL. This CDR3 comprises 14 residues. The germline V and J ends were trimmed by 7 bases and 5 bases, with 18 bases remaining between them. CDR3 amino acids: CASTGRPGGDEQYF. In DNA form, the CDR3 reads TGCGCCAGCACCGGACGCCCAGGTGGCGACGAGCAGTACTTC.

The V and J genes are TRBV7-2 and TRBJ2-1; 9 bases map to TRBD1. CDR3 length: 14 residues. V shed 1 base and J 8 bases; nucleotides not matched to a gene: 3. Germline V lookup: CDR1 SGHTA, CDR2 FQGNSA. CDR3 bases: TGTGCCAGCAGCTTAGGACAGGGGGTCTATGAGCAGTTCTTC. This codes for CASSLGQGVYEQFF.

V is TRBV18 and J is TRBJ2-5; D uncertain. V lost 3 bases and J 1 base, leaving 12 bases between the germline ends. This CDR3 comprises 15 residues. Germline CDR1 reads KGHSH; CDR2 reads LQKENI. This CDR3 is CASSPQTASQETQYF. In DNA, the CDR3 is TGTGCCAGCTCACCTCAGACGGCGAGCCAAGAGACCCAGTACTTC.

V gene TRBV5-4 combines with J gene TRBJ2-7; maybe TRBD2 (6 bases). Germline CDR1 and CDR2: SGHNT and YYREEE (reference sequence). The V and J ends lost 4 bases and 4 bases respectively, with 15 bases between them. CDR3 length: 14 residues. DNA of the CDR3: TGTGCCAGCAGCGCGTACCGGGACTCGTACGAGCAGTACTTC. Amino acid sequence: CASSAYRDSYEQYF.

V and J are TRBV11-2 and TRBJ1-2, with 8 bases identical to TRBD1. The CDR3 sequence is 14 residues long. Germline-derived CDR1 and CDR2 are SGHAT and FQNNGV. V was pared by 5 bases and J by 9 bases, with 11 bases of the junction left unmatched. CDR3 region: CASSPAGGWGSYTF. The CDR3 region has the DNA TGTGCCAGCAGCCCGGCAGGGGGCTGGGGAAGCTACACCTTC. Looking up the rest from reference TRBV11-2 and TRBJ1-2 gives the full variable domain: EAGVAQSPRYKIIEKRQSVAFWCNPISGHATLYWYQQILGQGPKLLIQFQNNGVVDDSQLPKDRFSAERLKGVDSTLKIQPAKLEDSAVYLCASSPAGGWGSYTFGSGTRLTVV.

V usage is TRBV4-3 and J usage is TRBJ1-1; no clear D. The V gene's germline CDR1 is LGHNA and CDR2 YSLEER. The CDR3 runs 14 residues. Trimming stripped 0 bases from V and 3 bases from J, with 8 bases between. The CDR3 nucleotides read TGCGCCAGCAGCCAAGATAGCAGATACACTGAAGCTTTCTTT. It codes for CASSQDSRYTEAFF.

This clone appeared once. The J gene is TRBJ1-2, the V gene TRBV5-6; TRBD1 matches 7 bases. The CDR3 totals 14 residues. Germline V gene sequence: CDR1 SGHDT, CDR2 YYEEEE. After removal of 4 bases from V and 4 bases from J, the junction contained 7 bases not matched to a gene. CDR3 DNA sequence: TGTGCCAGCAGCCTAAAGGACAGGCCCTATGGCTACACCTTC. It is translated as CASSLKDRPYGYTF.

The rearrangement uses TRBV10-3 and TRBJ1-2; D might be TRBD1 (6 bases). This CDR3 spans 16 amino acids. V lost 3 bases and J 1 base, leaving 15 bases between the germline ends. Germline-derived CDR1 and CDR2 are ENHRY and SYGVKD. The CDR3 DNA follows: TGTGCCATCAGTGACCCCGGGACACCAGATAACTATGGCTACACCTTC. Translating gives CAISDPGTPDNYGYTF.

This chain connects TRBV7-2 to TRBJ2-5, with 9 positions matching TRBD1. The CDR3 runs to 14 residues. Germline V gene data show CDR1 as SGHTA and CDR2 as FQGNSA. The V segment lost 3 bases and the J segment 4 bases; nucleotides outside the gene matches: 3. The CDR3 nucleotides are TGTGCCAGCAGCTTTACAGGGGGCGGAGAGACCCAGTACTTC. Translating it yields CASSFTGGGETQYF.

Concerning this clone itself: The same CDR3 is also encoded by other DNA sequences in this sample. This rearrangement joins TRBV28 to TRBJ2-5; 7 bases match TRBD1. The CDR3 extends over 13 amino acids. From germline, CDR1 is MDHEN and CDR2 SYDVKM. After removal of 5 bases from V and 1 base from J, the junction contained 1 base not matched to a gene. The CDR3 is CASSRQGQETQYF. The DNA for the CDR3 is TGTGCCAGCAGTCGACAGGGCCAAGAGACCCAGTACTTC.

V gene TRBV5-4 combines with J gene TRBJ1-4; possibly TRBD1 for D (5 bases). CDR1 is SGHNT, CDR2 YYREEE, per germline (reference sequence). This CDR3 contains 14 residues. The V end lost 4 bases, the J end lost 4 bases, and 11 bases lay between the germline ends. This chain's CDR3 is CASSPQGINEKLFF. CDR3 sequence (DNA): TGTGCCAGCAGCCCCCAGGGAATTAATGAAAAACTGTTTTTT.

This chain connects TRBV28 to TRBJ2-7; D call uncertain. The CDR3 length is 12 residues. V was cut by 6 bases and J by 4 bases, with 10 bases left in between. Germline lookup yields CDR1 MDHEN and CDR2 SYDVKM. DNA of the CDR3: TGTGCCAGCAGCATGACACTTTACGAGCAGTACTTC. It specifies CASSMTLYEQYF.

As concerns this clone: A junction boundary mismatches the germline segment, possibly from a read error. V is TRBV5-1 and J is TRBJ2-7; 7 positions agree with TRBD2. CDR3 size: 15 residues. The germline CDR1 and CDR2 sequences are SGHRS and YFSETQ. DNA for the CDR3: TGCGCCAGCAGCCTGCCCGGGACTACCTCCTCCGAGCAGTACTTC. This sequence encodes CASSLPGTTSSEQYF.

The chain recombines TRBV7-2 with TRBJ2-3, with D possibly matching TRBD2 (5 bases). The ends were cut back, 4 bases at V and 2 bases at J, with 10 bases in the middle. This CDR3 comprises 14 residues. Germline V CDR1 and CDR2: SGHTA, FQGNSA. In nucleotides, the CDR3 is TGTGCCAGCAGCTCACCAGCGGTCACAGATACGCAGTATTTT. Translation: CASSSPAVTDTQYF.

V and J are TRBV28 and TRBJ2-7, with TRBD1 identical over 9 bases. J gave up 6 bases and V 5 bases, and 2 bases lay outside the gene matches. The germline V gene has CDR1 MDHEN and CDR2 SYDVKM. This CDR3 has 12 amino acids. This CDR3 reads CASSTQGAEQYF. The CDR3 DNA reads TGTGCCAGCAGTACACAGGGGGCCGAGCAGTACTTC. The complete variable domain, with remaining parts taken from reference TRBV28 and TRBJ2-7, reads DVKVTQSSRYLVKRTGEKVFLECVQDMDHENMFWYRQDPGLGLRLIYFSYDVKMKEKGDIPEGYSVSREKKERFSLILESASTNQTSMYLCASSTQGAEQYFGPGTRLTVT.

The chain combines TRBV7-9 with TRBJ2-5, with TRBD1 matching over 7 bases. Germline lookup yields CDR1 SEHNR and CDR2 FQNEAQ (reference sequence). Trimming removed 5 bases from V and 1 base from J; junction bases left unmatched: 10. This CDR3 comprises 16 residues. This CDR3 reads CASSQKPRDSQETQYF. For the CDR3, the DNA is TGTGCCAGCAGCCAAAAACCCAGGGACAGCCAAGAGACCCAGTACTTC.